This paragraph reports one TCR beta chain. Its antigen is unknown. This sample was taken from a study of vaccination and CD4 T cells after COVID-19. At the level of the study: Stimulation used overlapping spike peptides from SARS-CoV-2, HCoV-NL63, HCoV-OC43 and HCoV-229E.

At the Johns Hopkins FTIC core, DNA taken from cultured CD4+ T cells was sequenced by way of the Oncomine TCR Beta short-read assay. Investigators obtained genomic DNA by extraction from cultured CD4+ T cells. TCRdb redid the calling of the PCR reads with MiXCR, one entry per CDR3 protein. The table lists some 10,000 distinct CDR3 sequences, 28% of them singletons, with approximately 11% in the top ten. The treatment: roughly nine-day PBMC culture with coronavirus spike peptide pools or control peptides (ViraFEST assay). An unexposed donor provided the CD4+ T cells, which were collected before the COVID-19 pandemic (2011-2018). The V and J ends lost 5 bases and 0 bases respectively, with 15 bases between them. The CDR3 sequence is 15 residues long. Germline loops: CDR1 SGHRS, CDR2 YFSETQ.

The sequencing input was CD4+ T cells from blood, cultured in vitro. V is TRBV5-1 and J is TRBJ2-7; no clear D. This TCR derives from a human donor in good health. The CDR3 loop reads CASRLRHGSSYEQYF. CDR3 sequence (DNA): TGCGCCAGCAGACTGAGGCACGGCAGCTCCTACGAGCAGTACTTC.